The rows below give T cell receptor beta chains drawn from one sample of a study of cytomegalovirus exposure and HLA in healthy donors. Some clones are missing from TCRdb's copy, which holds only in-frame ones; the method was immunoSEQ multiplex PCR. Of under 95,000 clones in the sample, 94% were seen once. Material: PBMCs. The receptors derive from a young woman in good health and CMV-seronegative. Each CDR3 is given with its conserved first and last residue. The D gene is left open where the match is weak. Expanded clones get a size class; other rows say once, few or many, or leave the size out.

TRBJ1-5	-	12	TRBV5-8	-	TGTGCCAGCAGCTTAAGGAGTCAGCCCCAGCATTTT	CASSLRSQPQHF
TRBJ2-7	-	15	TRBV19	-	TGTGCCAGTAGAAGATCGGTAGGGGACTCCTACGAGCAGTACTTC	CASRRSVGDSYEQYF
TRBJ1-1	once	15	TRBV28	-	TGTGCCAGCAGTCCAACTAGGACAGAGAACACTGAAGCTTTCTTT	CASSPTRTENTEAFF
TRBJ2-5	-	14	TRBV7-2	TRBD2	TGTGCCAGCTCCCTAGCGGGGACCCAAGAGACCCAGTACTTC	CASSLAGTQETQYF
TRBJ1-4	once	14	TRBV30	-	TGTGCCTGGAGTGGGGACATAACTAATGAAAAACTGTTTTTT	CAWSGDITNEKLFF
TRBJ2-5	-	12	TRBV10-2	-	TGCGCCAGCAGTGATCCGTTAGAGACCCAGTACTTC	CASSDPLETQYF
TRBJ2-1	-	16	TRBV4-1	TRBD2	TGCGCCAGCAGCCCGCGCGGGAGCGGGGGGTACAATGAGCAGTTCTTC	CASSPRGSGGYNEQFF
TRBJ1-6	-	14	TRBV6-5	TRBD1	TGTGCCAGCAGTCGTCAGGGGGCTCGGTCACCCCTCCACTTT	CASSRQGARSPLHF
TRBJ1-5	-	19	TRBV4-2	-	TGTGCCAGCAGCCAAGATCCTAGTAAAGGTTGGCAGATGAATCAGCCCCAGCATTTT	CASSQDPSKGWQMNQPQHF
TRBJ2-5	-	13	TRBV18	-	TGTGCCAGCTCACCCGGACAAGAAGAGACCCAGTACTTC	CASSPGQEETQYF
TRBJ2-3	-	13	TRBV7-9	-	TGTGCCAGCAGCCAGGGTTTCGGAGATACGCAGTATTTT	CASSQGFGDTQYF
TRBJ1-1	-	14	TRBV19	TRBD1	TGTGCCAGTAGTATAGCAGGGGGTGACACTGAAGCTTTCTTT	CASSIAGGDTEAFF
TRBJ1-2	-	14	TRBV5-6	TRBD1	TGTGCCAGCGGCCGTGACAGGGTTGGCTATGGCTACACCTTC	CASGRDRVGYGYTF
TRBJ2-5	-	14	TRBV2	TRBD1	TGTGCCGGAAAACAGGGGGCAGGTGGGGAGACCCAGTACTTC	CAGKQGAGGETQYF
TRBJ1-1	-	13	TRBV19	TRBD1	TGTGCCAGTAGTACCGACAGGGACACTGAAGCTTTCTTT	CASSTDRDTEAFF